The next 17 T cell receptor beta chains were all read from a single sample in a study of CD8+ T cells in alopecia areata. Sequencing used cDNA as its template, made by extracting RNA and reverse transcribing it. The assay was immunoSEQ multiplex PCR, and TCRdb's table has in-frame clones only and misses some. The sample has about 190,000 clones, just under 60% seen once. The sequenced sample was CD4+ T cells sorted from blood, obtained at week 0. Receptors originate from a human donor with alopecia areata.

CDR3 nucleotide sequence: TGTGCCTGGATGGGACAGAGTTCGAACACCGGGGAGCTGTTTTTT. Its protein product is CAWMGQSSNTGELFF. This chain joins TRBV30 and TRBJ2-2, with TRBD1 matching 7 bases. The V and J ends lost 4 bases and 0 bases, in that order; junction bases with no gene match: 5. The germline V gene has CDR1 GTSNPN and CDR2 SVGIG (reference sequence). The CDR3 sequence is 15 residues long.

This rearrangement joins TRBV15 to TRBJ2-5, with D perhaps matching TRBD2 (7 bases). The CDR3 sequence is 16 residues long. CDR1 LNHNV and CDR2 YYDKDF come from the germline V gene (reference sequence). Trimming left V 0 bases short and J 3 bases short, with 14 bases between. CDR3 nucleotide sequence: TGTGCCACCAGCAGAGAGGGGGGGCGATGGGAAGAGACCCAGTACTTC. Translation: CATSREGGRWEETQYF.

The V call is TRBV29-1, the J call TRBJ2-3; 9 bases agree with TRBD1. The CDR3 sequence is 13 residues long. J lost 4 bases, V lost 6 bases, and 5 bases had no gene match. Germline CDR1 reads SQVTM; CDR2 reads ANQGSEA. The CDR3 sequence is CSVRDRASDTQYF. Written as DNA, the CDR3 is TGCAGCGTCCGGGACAGGGCATCAGATACGCAGTATTTT.

The gene calls are TRBV10-3 and TRBJ1-2; D possibly corresponds to TRBD1 (6 bases). The germline V and J ends were trimmed by 10 bases and 7 bases, with 19 bases remaining between them. Germline CDR1 and CDR2: ENHRY and SYGVKD. The CDR3 has 13 residues. The CDR3 loop reads CATQVSGDSGYTF. The CDR3, as DNA: TGTGCCACCCAGGTCTCAGGGGATAGTGGCTACACCTTC.

The chain couples TRBV9 to TRBJ2-1; TRBD2 matches 12 bases. This CDR3 is built from 15 residues. CDR1 is SGDLS and CDR2 is YYNGEE in the germline V gene. With 3 bases clipped from V and 6 bases from J, the junction kept 4 bases outside the gene matches. The CDR3 spells CASSATSGGRNEQFF. DNA for the CDR3: TGTGCCAGCAGCGCCACTAGCGGGGGGCGCAATGAGCAGTTCTTC.

V is TRBV10-3 and J is TRBJ1-2; unclear D gene. CDR1 and CDR2 from the germline V gene are ENHRY and SYGVKD. CDR3 size: 12 residues. Trimming removed 2 bases from V and 4 bases from J, with 5 bases in between. CDR3 sequence (DNA): TGTGCCATCAGTGAGCGGGCCTATGGCTACACCTTC. Translation gives CAISERAYGYTF.

This clone has a handful of counts. V and J are TRBV18 and TRBJ2-7; 9 bases map to TRBD1. V lost 3 bases and J lost 4; bases outside the gene matches: 10. Germline CDR1 reads KGHSH; CDR2 reads LQKENI. The CDR3 extends over 16 amino acids. CDR3 amino acids: CASSPRRTGGRYEQYF. DNA of the CDR3: TGTGCCAGCTCACCGAGACGAACAGGGGGCAGGTACGAGCAGTACTTC.

The gene calls are TRBV30 and TRBJ2-7; 7 bases fit TRBD2. In germline, CDR1 is GTSNPN, CDR2 SVGIG (reference sequence). Unmatched junction bases numbered 5, after V lost 4 bases and J lost 5 bases. This CDR3 has 12 residues. In DNA, the CDR3 is TGTGCCTGGATGAGGGAGGGCCACGAGCAGTACTTC. This sequence encodes CAWMREGHEQYF.

This clone has ten or more counts. This chain joins TRBV2 and TRBJ2-3; D perhaps matches TRBD2 (6 bases). The CDR3 extends over 12 amino acids. Germline CDR1 is SNHLY and CDR2 is FYNNEI. Between the trimmed V and J ends, which lost 6 bases and 8 bases, there was a span of 12 bases. The CDR3 loop is CASRAGGGTQYF. In DNA, the CDR3 is TGTGCCAGCAGGGCCGGGGGAGGTACGCAGTATTTT.

The chain employs TRBV7-8 and TRBJ2-7; D remains ambiguous. The CDR3 contains 14 residues. Trimming left V 2 bases short and J 4 bases short, with 12 bases between. From germline, CDR1 is SGHVS and CDR2 FQNEAQ. The CDR3 protein is CASSLSQIWYEQYF. The CDR3 DNA follows: TGTGCCAGCAGCTTAAGCCAGATTTGGTACGAGCAGTACTTC. The full variable domain, completed using reference TRBV7-8 and TRBJ2-7, is GAGVSQSPRYKVAKRGQDVALRCDPISGHVSLFWYQQALGQGPEFLTYFQNEAQLDKSGLPSDRFFAERPEGSVSTLKIQRTQQEDSAVYLCASSLSQIWYEQYFGPGTRLTVT.

The chain is built from TRBV7-2 and TRBJ1-5; D possibly corresponds to TRBD1 (6 bases). The germline V gene encodes CDR1 SGHTA and CDR2 FQGNSA. The CDR3 sequence is 15 residues long. The V gene lost 0 bases and the J gene lost 2 bases, with 8 bases spanning the gap. CDR3 sequence: CASSLAGAGNQPQHF. CDR3 nucleotides: TGTGCCAGCAGCTTAGCGGGGGCCGGCAATCAGCCCCAGCATTTT.

The chain is built from TRBV4-1 and TRBJ2-2, with 9 bases matching TRBD1. Germline V lookup: CDR1 MGHRA, CDR2 YSYEKL. This CDR3 has 18 residues. The V gene end was trimmed by 0 bases and the J gene end by 0 bases; junction bases not matched to a gene: 5. CDR3 protein: CASSQDSRDRANTGELFF. The CDR3 nucleotides are TGCGCCAGCAGCCAAGATTCCAGGGACAGGGCGAACACCGGGGAGCTGTTTTTT.

The V gene is TRBV29-1, the J gene TRBJ2-7, with TRBD2 identical over 8 bases. The junction had 19 bases not matched to a gene; V was cut back by 6 bases and J by 3 bases. CDR3 length: 17 residues. Germline loops: CDR1 SQVTM, CDR2 ANQGSEA. CDR3 loop: CSVAMRPRLAGDYEQYF. The CDR3 DNA reads as TGCAGCGTCGCTATGAGGCCCCGTCTAGCGGGTGACTACGAGCAGTACTTC.

This clone appeared a few times. The chain combines TRBV7-9 with TRBJ2-5; maybe TRBD1 (6 bases). V gave up 2 bases and J gave up 5 bases, with 9 bases separating them. Germline CDR1 is SEHNR and CDR2 is FQNEAQ (reference sequence). This CDR3 has 13 amino acids. The CDR3 reads CASSLRDTETQYF. The CDR3 coding sequence is TGTGCCAGCAGCTTACGGGACACGGAGACCCAGTACTTC.

The chain recombines TRBV30 with TRBJ1-2; D not certain. CDR3 length: 13 residues. Germline V gene sequence: CDR1 GTSNPN, CDR2 SVGIG (reference sequence). Trimming pared 2 bases from V and 0 bases from J, leaving 7 bases between. The CDR3 reads CAWSSVANYGYTF. CDR3 DNA: TGTGCCTGGAGTAGCGTAGCTAACTATGGCTACACCTTC.

V gene TRBV5-1 combines with J gene TRBJ1-2; tentatively, D is TRBD1 (6 bases). This CDR3 contains 13 residues. V lost 0 bases, J lost 7 bases, and 10 bases lay in between. Germline V CDR1 and CDR2: SGHRS, YFSETQ. This chain's CDR3 is CASSLGDTGGYTF. The DNA for the CDR3 is TGCGCCAGCAGCTTGGGGGACACCGGTGGCTACACCTTC.

This clone was recorded once. V is TRBV20-1 and J is TRBJ1-2; D unclear. The V end lost 7 bases, the J end lost 9 bases, and 12 bases lay between the germline ends. From germline, CDR1 is DFQATT and CDR2 SNEGSKA (reference sequence). This CDR3 has 10 residues. In nucleotides, the CDR3 is TGCAGTGTGGGCGTTAATAGCTACACCTTC. It yields the protein CSVGVNSYTF.